A single sample gave rise to the 7 T cell receptor beta chains below, sequenced in a study of cytomegalovirus exposure and HLA in healthy donors. PCR employed 60 Vbeta and 13 Jbeta primers. The protocol was immunoSEQ multiplex PCR, while the TCRdb copy is restricted to in-frame clones and leaves out a portion. The profile covers about 180,000 clones, with roughly 85% appearing a single time and 0.65% to 0.75% taken by the ten largest. Input material: PBMCs. The receptors were gathered from a woman in her 40s in good health and CMV-seronegative.

The rearrangement links TRBV5-6 to TRBJ1-1, with a tentative D call TRBD1 (6 bases). The ends were cut back, 0 bases at V and 2 bases at J, with 20 bases in the middle. This CDR3 contains 18 residues. Per germline, CDR1 SGHDT and CDR2 YYEEEE. The CDR3 nucleotides are TGTGCCAGCAGCTTGGGGACAGACCGCTTTAATGGAAACACTGAAGCTTTCTTT. This sequence encodes CASSLGTDRFNGNTEAFF.

The chain joins TRBV15 to TRBJ2-7; unclear D gene. The CDR3 covers 12 residues. The germline V gene has CDR1 LNHNV and CDR2 YYDKDF (reference sequence). V lost 0 bases and J 3 bases, leaving 3 bases between the germline ends. CDR3 in amino acids: CATSRDRYEQYF. The CDR3 nucleotides are TGTGCCACCAGCAGAGACCGCTACGAGCAGTACTTC. Filled out from reference TRBV15 and TRBJ2-7, the complete variable domain reads DAMVIQNPRYQVTQFGKPVTLSCSQTLNHNVMYWYQQKSSQAPKLLFHYYDKDFNNEADTPDNFQSRRPNTSFCFLDIRSPGLGDTAMYLCATSRDRYEQYFGPGTRLTVT.

V is TRBV5-5 and J is TRBJ2-1; 8 bases align to TRBD2. The CDR3 loop spans 15 amino acids. V dropped 1 base and J dropped 5; count of bases not matched to a gene: 5. Germline CDR1 SGHKS, CDR2 YYEKEE (reference sequence). CDR3 amino acids: CASSLISGKNNEQFF. CDR3 nucleotide sequence: TGTGCCAGCAGCTTGATTAGCGGGAAAAACAATGAGCAGTTCTTC.

For this clone: At one boundary the junction diverges from the germline segment, which might be a read error. Additional DNA sequences in this sample encode the identical CDR3. The J gene is TRBJ2-2, the V gene TRBV6-4; 9 bases agree with TRBD1. The CDR3 runs to 13 residues. CDR1 MRHNA and CDR2 SNTAGT come from the germline V gene. CDR3: CASGTGSTGELFF. The DNA for the CDR3 is TGTGCCAGCGGGACAGGGAGCACCGGGGAGCTGTTCTTT.

The chain joins TRBV10-1 to TRBJ1-2, with D hard to call. Trimming took 0 bases from V and 3 from J, leaving 11 bases between them. Germline CDR1 WNHNN, CDR2 SYGVQD (reference sequence). The CDR3 has 15 residues. CDR3 sequence: CASSESREVHYGYTF. CDR3 bases: TGCGCCAGCAGTGAGTCGAGAGAAGTCCACTATGGCTACACCTTC.

The chain carries TRBV29-1 and TRBJ2-7, with D possibly TRBD1 on 6 matching bases. The V end lost 8 bases, the J end lost 4 bases, and 21 bases lay between the germline ends. The CDR3 runs to 14 residues. The germline CDR1 and CDR2 sequences are SQVTM and ANQGSEA. CDR3 amino acids: CSYPGHRNPYEQYF. CDR3 nucleotide sequence: TGCAGCTACCCGGGACACCGGAACCCTTACGAGCAGTACTTC.

The chain uses TRBV5-1 and TRBJ2-5; a weak D match, TRBD2 (5 bases). This CDR3 spans 13 amino acids. Germline assignment: CDR1 SGHRS and CDR2 YFSETQ. V lost 4 bases and J lost 3, with 10 bases in between. The CDR3 loop is CASSRRGEETQYF. The CDR3 coding sequence is TGCGCCAGCAGCCGACGGGGTGAAGAGACCCAGTACTTC. The full variable domain, in which reference TRBV5-1 and TRBJ2-5 provide the parts outside the CDR3, is KAGVTQTPRYLIKTRGQQVTLSCSPISGHRSVSWYQQTPGQGLQFLFEYFSETQRNKGNFPGRFSGRQFSNSRSEMNVSTLELGDSALYLCASSRRGEETQYFGPGTRLLVL.